This is a list of T cell receptor beta chains from one sample in a study of radiotherapy plus CTLA-4 blockade in lung cancer. Profiled with immunoSEQ multiplex PCR; TCRdb holds only in-frame clones, not every one. In the table there are roughly 120,000 clones, nearly 80% of which are singletons. The sample here was peripheral blood, taken from a patient treated with radiotherapy plus ipilimumab. These receptor sequences come from a human donor with non-small cell lung cancer who had a partial response to radiotherapy plus ipilimumab. Both conserved end residues are part of each CDR3. The D gene is left open where the match is weak. Only some rows state a clone size, as once, few, many or a class for expanded clones.

v_call: TRBV7-2
j_call: TRBJ2-4
d_call: TRBD1
clone_size: NA
cdr3_aa: CASTEARGTGVQYF
cdr3_nt: TGTGCCAGCACCGAAGCGAGGGGGACAGGGGTACAGTACTTC

v_call: TRBV7-6
j_call: TRBJ2-7
d_call: TRBD2
clone_size: NA
cdr3_aa: CASGTSSYEQYF
cdr3_nt: TGTGCCAGCGGGACTAGTTCCTACGAGCAGTACTTC

v_call: TRBV5-1
j_call: TRBJ2-1
d_call: NA
clone_size: few
cdr3_aa: CASSVGGSYNEQFF
cdr3_nt: TGCGCCAGCAGCGTCGGGGGCTCCTACAATGAGCAGTTCTTC

v_call: TRBV10-3
j_call: TRBJ2-3
d_call: TRBD2
clone_size: NA
cdr3_aa: CATGIAGVVTDTQYF
cdr3_nt: TGTGCCACCGGTATAGCGGGAGTTGTCACAGATACGCAGTATTTT

v_call: TRBV4-2
j_call: TRBJ2-5
d_call: TRBD1
clone_size: NA
cdr3_aa: CASSQGTGQQETQYF
cdr3_nt: TGTGCCAGCAGCCAAGGGACAGGCCAACAAGAGACCCAGTACTTC

v_call: TRBV29-1
j_call: TRBJ2-1
d_call: NA
clone_size: NA
cdr3_aa: CSVVASLGPNEQFF
cdr3_nt: TGCAGCGTTGTAGCGTCCTTAGGGCCAAATGAGCAGTTCTTC

v_call: TRBV27
j_call: TRBJ2-1
d_call: NA
clone_size: NA
cdr3_aa: CASSFWPFGNEQFF
cdr3_nt: TGTGCCAGCAGTTTCTGGCCGTTCGGGAATGAGCAGTTCTTC

v_call: TRBV5-1
j_call: TRBJ2-2
d_call: NA
clone_size: NA
cdr3_aa: CASSFQGPFGRVTGELFF
cdr3_nt: TGCGCCAGCAGCTTCCAGGGGCCATTTGGCCGGGTCACCGGGGAGCTGTTTTTT

v_call: TRBV27
j_call: TRBJ1-1
d_call: NA
clone_size: NA
cdr3_aa: CASSSLQGTTEAFF
cdr3_nt: TGTGCCAGCAGTTCCCTACAGGGAACCACTGAAGCTTTCTTT

v_call: TRBV7-2
j_call: TRBJ2-4
d_call: TRBD1
clone_size: once
cdr3_aa: CASRQGDIQYF
cdr3_nt: TGTGCCAGCAGACAGGGGGACATTCAGTACTTC

v_call: TRBV28
j_call: TRBJ2-7
d_call: NA
clone_size: NA
cdr3_aa: CASAWGGRAYEQYF
cdr3_nt: TGTGCCAGCGCCTGGGGCGGAAGGGCCTACGAGCAGTACTTC

v_call: TRBV12-5
j_call: TRBJ2-3
d_call: TRBD1
clone_size: NA
cdr3_aa: CASGLGQGSTDTQYF
cdr3_nt: TGTGCTAGTGGTTTGGGACAGGGAAGCACAGATACGCAGTATTTT

v_call: TRBV11-2
j_call: TRBJ2-1
d_call: TRBD1
clone_size: NA
cdr3_aa: CASSLATGNEQFF
cdr3_nt: TGTGCCAGCAGCTTAGCGACAGGGAATGAGCAGTTCTTC

v_call: TRBV27
j_call: TRBJ2-7
d_call: NA
clone_size: once
cdr3_aa: CASSLSGRNYEQYF
cdr3_nt: TGTGCCAGCAGTTTAAGCGGACGTAACTACGAGCAGTACTTC

v_call: TRBV28
j_call: TRBJ2-7
d_call: NA
clone_size: few
cdr3_aa: CASSLSTYEQYF
cdr3_nt: TGTGCCAGCAGTTTATCCACCTACGAGCAGTACTTC

v_call: TRBV6-6
j_call: TRBJ2-1
d_call: TRBD1
clone_size: few
cdr3_aa: CASSTGTGVREQFF
cdr3_nt: TGTGCCAGCAGTACCGGGACAGGGGTTCGTGAGCAGTTCTTC

v_call: TRBV28
j_call: TRBJ2-5
d_call: NA
clone_size: NA
cdr3_aa: CASSLGGAPVETQYF
cdr3_nt: TGTGCCAGCAGTTTAGGGGGGGCGCCGGTAGAGACCCAGTACTTC

v_call: TRBV4-1
j_call: TRBJ1-2
d_call: NA
clone_size: NA
cdr3_aa: CASSQGDLANYGYTF
cdr3_nt: TGCGCCAGCAGCCAAGGGGACTTAGCTAACTATGGCTACACCTTC

v_call: TRBV2
j_call: TRBJ2-3
d_call: TRBD1
clone_size: NA
cdr3_aa: CASRVDRVTDTQYF
cdr3_nt: TGTGCCAGCAGAGTGGACAGGGTCACAGATACGCAGTATTTT

v_call: TRBV11-2
j_call: TRBJ2-2
d_call: NA
clone_size: NA
cdr3_aa: CASSSGQSTGELFF
cdr3_nt: TGTGCCAGCAGCTCGGGACAATCCACCGGGGAGCTGTTTTTT

v_call: TRBV5-1
j_call: TRBJ1-4
d_call: NA
clone_size: NA
cdr3_aa: CASSSGQPNEKLFF
cdr3_nt: TGCGCCAGCAGCTCCGGACAGCCTAATGAAAAACTGTTTTTT

v_call: TRBV6-1
j_call: TRBJ2-2
d_call: TRBD1
clone_size: NA
cdr3_aa: CASSPDRGAGELFF
cdr3_nt: TGTGCCAGCAGCCCCGACAGGGGCGCCGGGGAGCTGTTTTTT